The rows below give T cell receptor beta chains drawn from one sample of a study of early T cells in non-severe SARS-CoV-2 infection. TCRdb itself ran the 5' RACE reads through MiXCR, one entry per CDR3 protein. Among 30,000 or so distinct CDR3 sequences, roughly 5.6% were seen once, and the ten largest hold just under 4.5%. Material: whole blood. The receptors come from an adult who was a healthcare worker with PCR-confirmed SARS-CoV-2 infection or an uninfected control (not recorded which). Each CDR3 is given with its conserved first and last residue. The order of the fields is J gene, D gene, clone size, V gene, CDR3 protein, CDR3 DNA. D genes are given only for firm matches. Rows give clone size only sometimes, using once, few, many, or a class for an expanded clone.

TRBJ1-1 - few TRBV29-1 CSVDRNTEAFF TGCAGCGTTGACAGAAACACTGAAGCTTTCTTT
TRBJ2-1 TRBD2 many TRBV19 CASSIGSSGAYNEQFF TGTGCCAGTAGTATAGGCTCTAGCGGAGCTTACAATGAGCAGTTCTTC
TRBJ2-5 - many TRBV9 CASSPGLGETQYF TGTGCCAGCAGCCCCGGGTTAGGAGAGACCCAGTACTTC
TRBJ1-1 - many TRBV20-1 CSATRRGSRTEAFF TGCAGTGCAACCCGCAGGGGATCGCGTACTGAAGCTTTCTTT
TRBJ1-1 - - TRBV7-6 CASSSRVNTEAFF TGTGCCAGCAGCTCGAGAGTGAACACTGAAGCTTTCTTT
TRBJ2-7 TRBD2 many TRBV27 CASRPTSGRGSLYEQYF TGTGCCAGCAGACCGACTAGCGGGAGGGGTAGTCTATACGAGCAGTACTTC
TRBJ2-7 - many TRBV29-1 CSVRSRTGGSSYEQYF TGCAGCGTTAGATCGAGGACAGGAGGGAGCTCCTACGAGCAGTACTTC
TRBJ1-4 TRBD1 many TRBV15 CATSRGQGTLFF TGTGCCACCAGCAGAGGACAGGGAACACTGTTTTTT
TRBJ2-3 - many TRBV20-1 CSARDGTGRRNF TGCAGTGCTAGAGACGGGACCGGGCGGAGGAATTTT
TRBJ2-3 - many TRBV12-5 CASGRTSRPDTQYF TGTGCTAGTGGGAGGACATCTCGTCCAGATACGCAGTATTTT
TRBJ2-3 TRBD2 many TRBV28 CASSLSLAGTDTQYF TGTGCCAGCAGTTTGTCACTAGCGGGAACAGATACGCAGTATTTT
TRBJ2-7 - many TRBV11-3 CASSLSTGLPYEQYF TGTGCCAGCAGCTTGTCTACTGGACTCCCCTACGAGCAGTACTTC
TRBJ2-2 TRBD2 many TRBV2 CASSAVGGTGELFF TGTGCCAGCAGTGCGGTGGGAGGGACCGGGGAGCTGTTTTTT
TRBJ1-1 - many TRBV5-1 CASSRGGGVNTEAFF TGCGCCAGCAGCCGGGGGGGCGGCGTGAACACTGAAGCTTTCTTT
TRBJ2-3 - many TRBV28 CASSSPRPLTDTQYF TGTGCCAGCAGCTCCCCGCGTCCCTTGACAGATACGCAGTATTTT
TRBJ1-1 - many TRBV12-5 CASGLAGRGLMNTEAFF TGTGCTAGTGGTTTGGCAGGAAGGGGACTGATGAACACTGAAGCTTTCTTT
TRBJ2-3 - many TRBV29-1 CSVQTDLGADTQYF TGCAGCGTTCAAACGGACCTAGGAGCAGATACGCAGTATTTT
TRBJ1-1 - - TRBV5-1 CASSPQPRGVNTEAFF TGCGCCAGCAGCCCCCAACCGAGAGGGGTGAACACTGAAGCTTTCTTT
TRBJ1-1 - few TRBV6-6 CASSYQYMNTEAFF TGTGCCAGCAGTTACCAGTACATGAACACTGAAGCTTTCTTT
TRBJ2-1 TRBD2 few TRBV6-2/TRBV6-3 CASYSSGSYNEQFF TGTGCCAGCTATTCCAGCGGGAGTTACAATGAGCAGTTCTTC
TRBJ2-1 - many TRBV7-2 CASSLDGSSYNEQFF TGTGCCAGCAGCTTAGACGGCAGCTCCTACAATGAGCAGTTCTTC
TRBJ2-2 - many TRBV28 CASSFRLNTGELFF TGTGCCAGCAGTTTCCGTCTAAACACCGGGGAGCTGTTTTTT
TRBJ2-1 TRBD2 many TRBV7-7 CASSGFSGMQFF TGTGCCAGCAGTGGGTTTAGCGGGATGCAGTTCTTC
TRBJ2-5 TRBD2 many TRBV7-2 CASSLPIAGGPLETQYF TGTGCCAGCAGCTTACCGATAGCGGGAGGGCCGTTAGAGACCCAGTACTTC
TRBJ2-7 TRBD1 - TRBV29-1 CSVATSQLTGAREQYF TGCAGCGTTGCGACTTCCCAGCTGACAGGGGCCAGGGAGCAGTACTTC
TRBJ2-7 - few TRBV28 CASRPLSSYEQYF TGTGCCAGCAGGCCTTTAAGCTCCTACGAGCAGTACTTC
TRBJ1-2 - many TRBV15 CATSGSTGGYTF TGTGCCACCAGCGGATCGACGGGTGGCTACACCTTC
TRBJ2-1 TRBD2 many TRBV11-3 CASSFGLAGNNEQFF TGTGCCAGCAGCTTCGGACTAGCGGGCAACAATGAGCAGTTCTTC
TRBJ1-4 TRBD1 many TRBV27 CASSPGTGYGKLFF TGTGCCAGCAGCCCGGGGACAGGGTATGGAAAACTGTTTTTT
TRBJ1-2 - many TRBV6-2/TRBV6-3 CASSNSGGYGYTF TGTGCCAGCAGCAATAGCGGAGGGTACGGCTACACCTTC
TRBJ2-1 - many TRBV4-1 CASSQVGDEQFF TGCGCCAGCAGCCAAGTAGGGGATGAGCAGTTCTTC
TRBJ2-7 - - TRBV4-1 CASSRTKGQSPYEQYF TGCGCCAGCAGCCGTACCAAAGGTCAGAGCCCCTACGAGCAGTACTTC
TRBJ2-3 TRBD1 many TRBV7-8 CASSLTQGADTQYF TGTGCCAGCAGCTTAACCCAGGGGGCAGATACGCAGTATTTT
TRBJ2-3 TRBD2 - TRBV19 CASSIATSSDTQYF TGTGCCAGTAGTATAGCGACTAGCTCAGATACGCAGTATTTT
TRBJ1-5 - many TRBV7-2 CASSRPGAGQPQHF TGTGCCAGCAGTCGTCCTGGGGCCGGTCAGCCCCAGCATTTT
TRBJ1-5 TRBD1 many TRBV6-1 CASSEVAQGNNQPQHF TGTGCCAGCAGTGAAGTCGCACAGGGGAACAATCAGCCCCAGCATTTT
TRBJ2-7 TRBD2 many TRBV28 CASRSSGSVHEQYF TGTGCCAGCAGGTCTAGCGGGAGTGTCCACGAGCAGTACTTC
TRBJ2-5 TRBD1 many TRBV12-3/TRBV12-4 CASSPGTGAQETQYF TGTGCCAGCAGCCCCGGGACAGGGGCCCAAGAGACCCAGTACTTC
TRBJ2-3 - many TRBV18 CASSTMSAGAGTDTQYF TGTGCCAGCTCAACGATGTCCGCCGGGGCTGGCACAGATACGCAGTATTTT
TRBJ2-1 TRBD2 many TRBV11-2 CASSSVAGTYNEQFF TGTGCCAGCAGCTCGGTAGCGGGGACTTACAATGAGCAGTTCTTC
TRBJ1-6 - many TRBV2 CASSEGPPPGSPLHF TGTGCCAGCAGTGAAGGGCCCCCTCCAGGATCACCCCTCCACTTT
TRBJ2-7 - few TRBV20-1 CSASPSADSYEQYF TGCAGTGCTAGCCCCAGCGCCGACTCCTACGAGCAGTACTTC
TRBJ1-5 - many TRBV4-1 CASSQDLRQGIQPQHF TGCGCCAGCAGCCAAGATCTAAGGCAGGGGATTCAGCCCCAGCATTTT
TRBJ2-7 - many TRBV20-1 CSATQNLDLYEQYF TGCAGTGCTACTCAAAATCTAGACTTATACGAGCAGTACTTC
TRBJ2-5 TRBD2 many TRBV5-1 CASSLALAGGPQETQYF TGCGCCAGCAGCTTGGCTTTAGCGGGAGGGCCACAAGAGACCCAGTACTTC
TRBJ1-2 TRBD1 many TRBV29-1 CSAYRGNLYGYTF TGCAGCGCCTACAGGGGCAACCTCTATGGCTACACCTTC
TRBJ2-7 - many TRBV20-1 CSARAGRFSYEQYF TGCAGTGCTAGAGCTGGACGGTTCTCCTACGAGCAGTACTTC
TRBJ1-1 - - TRBV11-2 CASRALMNTEAFF TGTGCCAGCAGGGCCCTCATGAACACTGAAGCTTTCTTT
TRBJ2-5 - - TRBV29-1 CSGRRQQETQYF TGCAGCGGAAGGAGGCAGCAAGAGACCCAGTACTTC
TRBJ2-1 TRBD2 many TRBV20-1 CSASRSSAGGLHEQFF TGCAGTGCTTCGCGATCCTCAGCGGGAGGGCTCCATGAGCAGTTCTTC
TRBJ2-5 - many TRBV7-8 CASSLGGGGVETQYF TGTGCCAGCAGCTTAGGCGGAGGGGGAGTGGAGACCCAGTACTTC
TRBJ2-3 TRBD2 many TRBV15 CATSRDWASGRGYSTDTQYF TGTGCCACCAGCAGAGATTGGGCTAGCGGGAGAGGTTACAGCACAGATACGCAGTATTTT
TRBJ2-3 - many TRBV28 CASTRGPDTQYF TGTGCCAGCACCAGAGGGCCAGATACGCAGTATTTT
TRBJ2-7 TRBD2 many TRBV7-2 CASSFGGRRYEQYF TGTGCCAGCAGCTTTGGCGGGAGAAGGTACGAGCAGTACTTC
TRBJ2-7 - many TRBV20-1 CSANSDSSYEQYF TGCAGTGCTAATAGCGATAGCTCCTACGAGCAGTACTTC